This TCR beta chain came from a study of T cells in Graves' hyperthyroidism and ophthalmopathy. At least ten counts were recorded for this clonotype. The germline CDR1 and CDR2 sequences are SGHTA and FQGNSA. Trimming cost V 1 base and J 6 bases, with 11 bases left between them. There are 14 residues in the CDR3. Hyperthyroidism had been newly diagnosed in patients aged 18 to 65, and its duration was under 2 months. TCR beta CDR3 sequences were amplified from RNA transcripts. HTBI primers were used for first-round RT-PCR of the TCR CDR3. TCRdb redid the calling of the multiplex PCR reads with MiXCR, one entry per CDR3 protein. The sample consists of a few hundred thousand distinct CDR3 sequences, about 12% of them appearing once.

What was sequenced was blood. The rearrangement links TRBV7-2 to TRBJ2-3; D not certain. This clonotype was obtained from a woman under 30 with Graves' hyperthyroidism. As DNA, the CDR3 is TGTGCCAGCAGCTTAGGTCGGGTCCCCGATACGCAGTATTTT. It yields the protein CASSLGRVPDTQYF.